This TCR beta chain emerged from a study of T cell responses to AZD1222 COVID-19 vaccine (dated by TCRdb to 2020 to 2023). With respect to the entire study: A total of just over 230 trial participants underwent TCR sequencing, of whom 207 received two doses of AZD1222 and roughly 25 received two doses of the MenACWY control vaccine. Enrollment into the trials was organized by age into subgroups of 18-55, 56-69 and 70-plus years, and those subgroups contained approximately 150, 30 and 60 TCR-sequenced participants, respectively. General conclusions and limits of the study: Participants were mostly white British, with more females than males. The authors suggested clonal diversity may have been underestimated. Epitopes outside the regions mutated in the B.1.351 and B.1.1.7 variants were reportedly recognized by nearly half of the unique spike-specific TCRs. The 56-69-year group was small, and its depth increase did not reach significance, likely because of low power. The whole spike protein was spanned by vaccine-associated CD4 TCRs, and dominant responses were seen in regions 160-218 and 743-854. Conclusions about previously exposed vaccinees are limited because only 5 or 6 AZD1222 recipients were SARS-CoV-2 seropositive at baseline. Spike-specific TCR breadth and depth rose significantly after two AZD1222 doses compared with day 0 and with MenACWY recipients. Because no day 14 peak-response samples were available, repertoires were characterized only after the peak T cell response.

About this clone itself: The antigen it recognizes is unknown. No much larger clone is present one base from it, and per-base qualities are unavailable.

Read against the paper, the sample's time point label means: about 28 days (+/-7) after the second vaccine dose. The treatment or condition label, read with the paper, signifies: meningococcal conjugate vaccine given as trial control. Vaccinee samples were obtained from the UK trials COV001 and COV002, which included a single-blind randomized controlled phase 2/3 trial of AZD1222 (ChAdOx1 nCoV-19) in healthy adults. Trial participant PBMC samples were collected at day 0 and day 28 after the second dose for TCRbeta chain sequencing. At the junction V is shortened by 5 bases and J by 0 bases, with 11 bases in between. The CDR3 sequence holds 14 residues, the cysteine and phenylalanine included. Just the 42-base CDR3 DNA is kept, in frame starting at base 1. Per the germline V gene, SGHDT is the CDR1 and YYEEEE is the CDR2. The CDR3 regions of human TCRbeta chains were analyzed by immunosequencing. As for the authors' bioinformatics: Repertoire TCRs were matched against a reference library of SARS-CoV-2-specific TCRs generated with the MIRA antigen-specificity platform. Breadth meant the fraction of unique TCRs that were SARS-CoV-2-associated, whereas depth meant the fraction of total T cells that were SARS-CoV-2-associated. Using the MIRA data, each spike-specific TCR was assigned both to the spike region to which the TCR was reactive and to a CD4 or CD8 class. Log10-transformed breadth and depth values were compared by one-way ANOVA with Sidak's multiple comparisons tests. TCRdb obtained this table from immuneACCESS and retained in-frame rearrangements with V and J assigned. These tables miss some clones; where compared with another copy, unresolved V genes account for less than half of the shortfall, and the remainder is unexplained. That table supplies the V and J calls and clone size; D and trimming were determined from the DNA. The sample records about 76,000 clones, roughly 80% of which are singletons. The top ten constitute approximately 27% of the sample.

This chain is built from TRBV5-6 and TRBJ1-1; the D gene identity is not certain. The clonotype comes from an adult who received the MenACWY meningococcal vaccine as a control. The source was peripheral blood, collected 28 days after the second dose of the MenACWY control vaccine. At the DNA level, the sequence is TGTGCCAGCAGTCAGATGCTACTGAACACTGAAGCTTTCTTT. Its translation reads: CASSQMLLNTEAFF.